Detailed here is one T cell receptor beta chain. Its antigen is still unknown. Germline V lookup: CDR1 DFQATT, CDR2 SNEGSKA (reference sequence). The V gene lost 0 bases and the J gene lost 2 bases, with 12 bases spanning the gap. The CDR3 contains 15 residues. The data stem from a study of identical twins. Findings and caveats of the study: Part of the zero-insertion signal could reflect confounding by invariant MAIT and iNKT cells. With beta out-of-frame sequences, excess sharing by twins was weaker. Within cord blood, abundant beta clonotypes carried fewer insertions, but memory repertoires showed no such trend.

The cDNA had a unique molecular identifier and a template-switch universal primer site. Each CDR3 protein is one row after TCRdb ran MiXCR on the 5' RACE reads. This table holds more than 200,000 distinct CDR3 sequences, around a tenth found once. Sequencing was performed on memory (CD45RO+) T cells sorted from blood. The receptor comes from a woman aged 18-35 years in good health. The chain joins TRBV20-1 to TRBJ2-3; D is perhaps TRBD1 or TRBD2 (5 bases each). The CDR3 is CSARDGASFTDTQYF. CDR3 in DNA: TGCAGTGCTAGAGACGGGGCGTCCTTCACAGATACGCAGTATTTT.